A single sample is the source of the 21 T cell receptor beta chains below, sequenced in a study of technical replicates of blood from a handful of donors. The protocol was immunoSEQ multiplex PCR, while the TCRdb copy is restricted to in-frame clones and leaves out a portion. The table records tens of thousands of clones, about 95% of them present only once. Specimen: PBMCs. These receptors were taken from a human donor in good health. Some clones in this sample may be carry-over from other donors' samples.

The CDR3 coding sequence is TGCAGCGCCGCCGGGACAGTGGGGTCTAATGAAAAACTGTTTTTT. Translated, it gives CSAAGTVGSNEKLFF. The gene calls are TRBV29-1 and TRBJ1-4; 7 bases align to TRBD1. V shed 7 bases and J 3 bases; nucleotides not matched to a gene: 11. CDR1 is SQVTM, CDR2 ANQGSEA, per germline. The CDR3 runs 15 residues. The entire variable domain, with the rest obtained from reference TRBV29-1 and TRBJ1-4, is as follows: SAVISQKPSRDICQRGTSLTIQCQVDSQVTMMFWYRQQPGQSLTLIATANQGSEATYESGFVIDKFPISRPNLTFSTLTVSNMSPEDSSIYLCSAAGTVGSNEKLFFGSGTQLSVL.

V gene TRBV6-1 combines with J gene TRBJ1-6; unclear D gene. Trimming cost V 4 bases and J 8 bases, with 9 bases left between them. Germline V gives CDR1 MNHNS, CDR2 SASEGT. The CDR3 runs 13 residues. The CDR3 bases are TGTGCCAGCAGTGTTTGGGCAGATTCACCCCTCCACTTT. This codes for CASSVWADSPLHF.

The J gene is TRBJ2-6, the V gene TRBV9; no definite D call. There are 16 residues in the CDR3. With 4 bases removed from V and 0 bases from J, the gap between germline ends came to 11 bases. Germline loops: CDR1 SGDLS, CDR2 YYNGEE. CDR3 nucleotide sequence: TGTGCCAGCAGCTCCTACAGCTACTCTGGGGCCAACGTCCTGACTTTC. This translates into CASSSYSYSGANVLTF.

The chain is built from TRBV5-1 and TRBJ2-7, with 8 bases lining up with TRBD1. This CDR3 comprises 15 residues. Germline CDR1 reads SGHRS; CDR2 reads YFSETQ. The junction had 12 bases not matched to a gene; V was cut back by 4 bases and J by 6 bases. The CDR3 is CASSPTAGGVSEQYF. Written as DNA, the CDR3 is TGCGCCAGCAGCCCAACGGCAGGGGGCGTATCCGAGCAGTACTTC. The variable domain in full, completed from reference TRBV5-1 and TRBJ2-7, reads KAGVTQTPRYLIKTRGQQVTLSCSPISGHRSVSWYQQTPGQGLQFLFEYFSETQRNKGNFPGRFSGRQFSNSRSEMNVSTLELGDSALYLCASSPTAGGVSEQYFGPGTRLTVT.

The chain is built from TRBV5-1 and TRBJ2-5; 11 nucleotides match TRBD1. The CDR3 has 16 amino acids. CDR1 is SGHRS and CDR2 is YFSETQ in the germline V gene. Losses at the gene ends were 0 bases for V and 2 bases for J; bases not matched to a gene: 3. CDR3 protein: CASSLAGTGGQETQYF. CDR3 nucleotide sequence: TGCGCCAGCAGCTTGGCCGGGACAGGGGGACAAGAGACCCAGTACTTC.

V and J are TRBV19 and TRBJ2-1; D may be TRBD1 (5 bases). V was clipped by 3 bases and J by 6 bases, with 15 bases between them. This CDR3 has 15 amino acids. Germline V lookup: CDR1 LNHDA, CDR2 SQIVND (reference sequence). The CDR3 region is CASSIAAGPLNEQFF. The CDR3 nucleotides read TGTGCCAGTAGTATTGCGGCAGGGCCGCTCAATGAGCAGTTCTTC.

This clone was seen a few times. The V call is TRBV2, the J call TRBJ2-1, with TRBD1 matching over 9 bases. CDR1 is SNHLY, CDR2 FYNNEI, per germline. The trim removed 7 bases at V and 1 base at J, leaving 11 bases unmatched. The CDR3 is 17 amino acids. For the CDR3, the DNA is TGTGCCAGCATCTTTGGGACAGGGCTGAGTTCCTACAATGAGCAGTTCTTC. Its protein is CASIFGTGLSSYNEQFF.

The chain employs TRBV5-4 and TRBJ1-2; 10 nucleotides agree with TRBD1. The germline V gene encodes CDR1 SGHNT and CDR2 YYREEE (reference sequence). CDR3 length: 15 amino acids. J gave up 5 bases and V 4 bases, and 8 bases lay outside the gene matches. The CDR3 DNA reads TGTGCCAGCAGCCCGCTTGGGACAGGGGTTTATGGCTACACCTTC. This sequence encodes CASSPLGTGVYGYTF.

This chain uses TRBV10-3 with TRBJ2-7; no clear D. V lost 6 bases to trimming and J lost 5 bases, with 8 bases between them. The CDR3 is 11 residues long. Germline V gives CDR1 ENHRY, CDR2 SYGVKD. As DNA, the CDR3 is TGTGCCATCAGGAAAACTGACGAGCAGTACTTC. This encodes CAIRKTDEQYF.

This chain uses TRBV6-1 with TRBJ1-5; TRBD1 matches at 7 bases. The CDR3 consists of 15 residues. Per germline, CDR1 MNHNS and CDR2 SASEGT. Unmatched junction bases numbered 3, after V lost 4 bases and J lost 0 bases. The CDR3 protein is CASSGDRVSNQPQHF. Here the CDR3 DNA reads TGTGCCAGCAGTGGAGACAGGGTTAGCAATCAGCCCCAGCATTTT.

This rearrangement joins TRBV7-8 to TRBJ1-4; 9 bases agree with TRBD1. This CDR3 spans 15 amino acids. V lost 5 bases and J lost 8; bases outside the gene matches: 9. In germline, CDR1 is SGHVS, CDR2 FQNEAQ. CDR3 residues: CASSPRDRAFEKLFF. In DNA, the CDR3 is TGTGCCAGCAGCCCGAGGGACAGGGCTTTCGAAAAACTGTTTTTT. Together with reference TRBV7-8 and TRBJ1-4, the CDR3 gives the full variable domain: GAGVSQSPRYKVAKRGQDVALRCDPISGHVSLFWYQQALGQGPEFLTYFQNEAQLDKSGLPSDRFFAERPEGSVSTLKIQRTQQEDSAVYLCASSPRDRAFEKLFFGSGTQLSVL.

The count of this clone is one. The chain recombines TRBV15 with TRBJ1-5, with no clear D. Trimming removed 1 base at V and 1 base at J, with 8 bases between. The CDR3 covers 15 residues. CDR1 and CDR2 (germline): LNHNV, YYDKDF (reference sequence). The CDR3 spells CATSRGSQSNQPQHF. CDR3 coding DNA: TGTGCCACCAGCAGAGGTAGCCAGAGCAATCAGCCCCAGCATTTT. Based on the CDR3 plus reference TRBV15 and TRBJ1-5, the full variable domain is DAMVIQNPRYQVTQFGKPVTLSCSQTLNHNVMYWYQQKSSQAPKLLFHYYDKDFNNEADTPDNFQSRRPNTSFCFLDIRSPGLGDTAMYLCATSRGSQSNQPQHFGDGTRLSIL.

The V and J genes are TRBV5-1 and TRBJ2-3, with 9 nucleotides matching TRBD2. Trimming cost V 4 bases and J 1 base; bases outside gene matches: 7. CDR1 and CDR2 (germline): SGHRS, YFSETQ. CDR3 size: 16 residues. The DNA of the CDR3 is TGCGCCAGCAGCCAAAGCGGGGGGTTAGGCACAGATACGCAGTATTTT. Protein sequence: CASSQSGGLGTDTQYF.

This chain links TRBV18 with TRBJ1-1; 9 bases line up with TRBD1. Germline V lookup: CDR1 KGHSH, CDR2 LQKENI. The CDR3 runs 16 residues. Unmatched junction bases numbered 5, after V lost 3 bases and J lost 0 bases. For the CDR3, the DNA is TGTGCCAGCTCACCCTCCGGACAGGGGATGAACACTGAAGCTTTCTTT. This gives the protein CASSPSGQGMNTEAFF.

This clone was detected only once. The gene calls are TRBV5-1 and TRBJ2-7; 9 nucleotides agree with TRBD2. This CDR3 contains 14 residues. Trimming took 0 bases from V and 6 from J; bases not matched to a gene: 4. Germline V lookup: CDR1 SGHRS, CDR2 YFSETQ. The CDR3, as DNA: TGCGCCAGCAGCTTGGACGCGGGGGGGCTCGAGCAGTACTTC. It is translated as CASSLDAGGLEQYF.

The chain recombines TRBV27 with TRBJ2-7; possibly TRBD2 for D (6 bases). V lost 8 bases and J 11 bases, leaving 13 bases between the germline ends. CDR3 length: 10 amino acids. Germline CDR1 is MNHEY and CDR2 is SMNVEV (reference sequence). For the CDR3, the DNA is TGTGCCAGCGGCGGGGCCCAGAAGTACTTC. This codes for CASGGAQKYF.

J is TRBJ1-6 and V is TRBV9, with D hard to call. V lost 7 bases and J 6 bases, leaving 8 bases between the germline ends. The CDR3 spans 12 residues. Germline V CDR1 and CDR2: SGDLS, YYNGEE. CDR3 DNA: TGTGCCAGCTCTACGCTTAATTCACCCCTCCACTTT. Amino acid sequence: CASSTLNSPLHF.

V and J are TRBV6-5 and TRBJ2-7; 7 positions match TRBD2. This CDR3 contains 13 residues. Trimming cost V 5 bases and J 7 bases; bases outside gene matches: 8. Germline V gene sequence: CDR1 MNHEY, CDR2 SVGAGI. The CDR3 reads CASSTSAPREQYF. Here the CDR3 DNA reads TGTGCCAGCAGTACTAGCGCCCCGAGAGAGCAGTACTTC.

In this sample, this clone turned up once. A junction boundary mismatches the germline segment, possibly from a read error. The chain recombines TRBV4-1 with TRBJ1-1; no clear D. This CDR3 region has 14 residues. The V gene's germline CDR1 is MGHRA and CDR2 YSYEKL. The DNA for the CDR3 is TGCGCTAGCAGCCGCAAGGGAGAGGCCACTGAAGCTTTCTTT. This codes for CASSRKGEATEAFF.

V and J are TRBV5-5 and TRBJ1-2, with D tentatively TRBD1 (5 bases). Per germline, CDR1 SGHKS and CDR2 YYEKEE (reference sequence). The CDR3 totals 14 residues. V dropped 5 bases and J dropped 0 bases, with 11 bases sitting between them. CDR3 amino acids: CASSQGWANYGYTF. CDR3 nucleotide sequence: TGTGCCAGCAGTCAGGGCTGGGCTAACTATGGCTACACCTTC. The variable domain in full, with the rest retrieved from reference TRBV5-5 and TRBJ1-2, is DAGVTQSPTHLIKTRGQQVTLRCSPISGHKSVSWYQQVLGQGPQFIFQYYEKEERGRGNFPDRFSARQFPNYSSELNVNALLLGDSALYLCASSQGWANYGYTFGSGTRLTVV.

This chain joins TRBV27 and TRBJ2-7, with 10 nucleotides matching TRBD1. The CDR3 spans 15 residues. V shed 1 base and J 5 bases; nucleotides not matched to a gene: 5. The germline V gene has CDR1 MNHEY and CDR2 SMNVEV (reference sequence). The CDR3 is CASSLFGTGDHEQYF. The CDR3 nucleotides read TGTGCCAGCAGTTTATTTGGGACAGGGGACCACGAGCAGTACTTC.